A selection of T cell receptor beta chains follows, all from one sample in a study of cytomegalovirus exposure and HLA in healthy donors. TCRdb's table, derived via immunoSEQ multiplex PCR, lists solely in-frame clones and lacks some. Of 150,000 to 200,000 clones in the sample, 70% to 90% are singletons; the top ten hold about 2%. The sample taken for sequencing was PBMCs. The receptors shown here come from a woman aged 45-60 years in good health and CMV-seronegative. Each CDR3 is given with its conserved first and last residue. D genes are given only for firm matches. The listing skips clone size in some rows; elsewhere it reads once, few, many or a size class.

v_gene,d_gene,abundance,j_gene,CDR3aa,CDR3nt
TRBV29-1,NA,once,TRBJ2-3,CSVSPSTDTQYF,TGCAGCGTGTCTCCTAGCACAGATACGCAGTATTTT
TRBV30,NA,NA,TRBJ1-5,CAWSGQGRQPQHF,TGTGCCTGGAGTGGGCAGGGGCGGCAGCCCCAGCATTTT
TRBV20-1,NA,NA,TRBJ2-5,CSAPKLETQYF,TGCAGTGCTCCCAAACTGGAGACCCAGTACTTC
TRBV18,NA,NA,TRBJ2-1,CASSLRPGGDYNEQFF,TGTGCCAGCTCACTCCGCCCTGGCGGTGACTACAATGAGCAGTTCTTC
TRBV15,NA,NA,TRBJ1-5,CATSRGALGPQHF,TGTGCCACCAGCAGAGGGGCCTTAGGGCCCCAGCATTTT
TRBV13,NA,few,TRBJ1-4,CASSLTSTKGGSNEKLFF,TGTGCCAGCAGCCTAACCTCGACGAAGGGGGGGTCTAATGAAAAACTGTTTTTT
TRBV19,NA,NA,TRBJ1-5,CASSRGGSNQPQHF,TGTGCCAGTAGTAGAGGGGGTAGCAATCAGCCCCAGCATTTT
TRBV5-1,TRBD1,NA,TRBJ2-2,CASSRQGGNTGELFF,TGCGCCAGCAGCCGACAGGGCGGGAACACCGGGGAGCTGTTTTTT
TRBV30,TRBD1,NA,TRBJ2-2,CALHSRGWDTGELFF,TGTGCCTTACACTCCAGGGGGTGGGACACCGGGGAGCTGTTTTTT
TRBV14,NA,NA,TRBJ1-1,CASSQDQLQTEAFF,TGTGCCAGCAGCCAAGATCAGTTGCAGACTGAAGCTTTCTTT
TRBV2,TRBD2,NA,TRBJ2-7,CASSRILAGVNEQYF,TGTGCCAGCAGTCGGATTCTAGCGGGAGTCAACGAGCAGTACTTC
TRBV30,TRBD1,NA,TRBJ1-2,CAFGQGIYGYTF,TGTGCCTTTGGACAGGGGATCTATGGCTACACCTTC
TRBV28,TRBD1,few,TRBJ1-5,CASRSWTGGNQPQHF,TGTGCCAGCAGATCATGGACAGGGGGCAATCAGCCCCAGCATTTT
TRBV28,NA,NA,TRBJ2-3,CASNYASGSDTQYF,TGTGCCAGCAATTACGCCTCAGGGTCGGATACGCAGTATTTT
TRBV2,TRBD1,NA,TRBJ1-5,CASRTDRGSNQPQHF,TGTGCCAGCAGGACGGACAGGGGTTCTAATCAGCCCCAGCATTTT
TRBV29-1,TRBD2,NA,TRBJ2-1,CSVESLGLADNEQFF,TGCAGCGTTGAAAGTTTGGGACTAGCGGACAATGAGCAGTTCTTC
TRBV18,TRBD1,NA,TRBJ1-1,CASSPRRPLTGGHTEAFF,TGTGCCAGCTCACCCCGACGCCCATTAACAGGGGGCCACACTGAAGCTTTCTTT
TRBV19,TRBD1,NA,TRBJ1-1,CASSRQGSHTEAFF,TGTGCCAGTAGTCGACAGGGGAGTCACACTGAAGCTTTCTTT
TRBV28,NA,NA,TRBJ2-1,CASRSGGIDEQFF,TGTGCCAGCAGATCCGGAGGGATCGATGAGCAGTTCTTC
TRBV9,NA,NA,TRBJ2-7,CASSPGGGATYEQYF,TGTGCCAGCAGCCCCGGCGGGGGCGCCACCTACGAGCAGTACTTC